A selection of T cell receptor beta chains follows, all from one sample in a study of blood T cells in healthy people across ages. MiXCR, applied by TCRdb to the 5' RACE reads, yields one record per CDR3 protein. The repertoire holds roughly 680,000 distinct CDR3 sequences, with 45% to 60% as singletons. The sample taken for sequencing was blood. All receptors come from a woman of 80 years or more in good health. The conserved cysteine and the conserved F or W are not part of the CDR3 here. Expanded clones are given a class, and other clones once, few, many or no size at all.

ASKDFSYNVQF	TRBV6-1	TRBJ2-1	.
ASCLGEYANTGELF	TRBV5-1	TRBJ2-2	.
ASSSDSLTTDTQY	TRBV5-1	TRBJ2-3	.
SARVSAGPSYEQY	TRBV20-1	TRBJ2-7	.
ASSYASWLGAGQGTQY	TRBV6-5	TRBJ2-5	.
ASSLEVQTLTDTQY	TRBV7-9	TRBJ2-3	many
SVAGRGRIDTQY	TRBV29-1	TRBJ2-3	once
SSNTEAF	TRBV20-1	TRBJ1-1	few
SVGGGKDEQY	TRBV29-1	TRBJ2-7	many
ASSRRDRDHEQY	TRBV11-1	TRBJ2-7	.
SVVTGYNEQF	TRBV29-1	TRBJ2-1	.
SVSDFPSNYGYT	TRBV29-1	TRBJ1-2	once
ASSLVTGSGANVLT	TRBV7-2	TRBJ2-6	.
ASGEAGTDTQY	TRBV25-1	TRBJ2-3	.
ASSPLPGSSYNEQF	TRBV18	TRBJ2-1	.
ASSSLGVETQY	TRBV7-2	TRBJ2-3	many
ASSFAPNTEAF	TRBV27	TRBJ1-1	.
ASSLAPQGSGNIQY	TRBV5-1	TRBJ2-4	.
SARPDAKTQF	TRBV20-1	TRBJ2-1	once
ASSLPSQGTGFENIQY	TRBV7-2	TRBJ2-4	.
ASKPGQGTTYEQY	TRBV10-2	TRBJ2-7	.
SVRGPPVGSTDTQY	TRBV29-1	TRBJ2-3	.
ASSQSTTDRRGSEQY	TRBV4-1	TRBJ2-7	.
ASRGRVDRGAGANVLT	TRBV28	TRBJ2-6	.
AISGAVQHNEQF	TRBV10-3	TRBJ2-1	.
ASWGQGNSPLH	TRBV2	TRBJ1-6	.
SVEYRGGTGELF	TRBV29-1	TRBJ2-2	few
ASSFDRENEQY	TRBV7-9	TRBJ2-7	.
ASLSPPTGAYNSPLH	TRBV28	TRBJ1-6	.
ASSPGGRGNQPQH	TRBV12-3/TRBV12-4	TRBJ1-5	.
ASSSRTSGDTGELF	TRBV5-1	TRBJ2-2	.
SAAGFGQSGEQY	TRBV20-1	TRBJ2-7	many
ASSFGQGAKSQPQH	TRBV6-2/TRBV6-3	TRBJ1-5	.
ASSQARDFFTDTQY	TRBV3-1	TRBJ2-3	.
SASRDRGSDEQF	TRBV20-1	TRBJ2-1	.
SASPVSYNSPLH	TRBV20-1	TRBJ1-6	.
ATSRSTGENGYT	TRBV15	TRBJ1-2	.
ASSLDSFEAF	TRBV5-6	TRBJ1-1	many
SVHQLRHTEAF	TRBV20-1	TRBJ1-1	.
ASSLVQAAGEAF	TRBV28	TRBJ1-1	.
SALSLT	TRBV20-1	TRBJ1-2	.
ASSQELDNEQF	TRBV4-3	TRBJ2-1	.
ASSQEVPLNQPQH	TRBV4-1	TRBJ1-5	.
ASSQLSGTGANYGYT	TRBV4-3	TRBJ1-2	.
SVEDTLLGTQY	TRBV29-1	.	once
ASSLGRVTTQETQY	TRBV5-1	TRBJ2-5	many
ASSHSPAYNEQF	TRBV3-1	TRBJ2-1	.
ASSVQDLGTQY	TRBV9	TRBJ2-5	many
ASSTGTGVYNEQF	TRBV5-5	TRBJ2-1	few
ASSFERSGNSPLH	TRBV13	TRBJ1-6	.
AWSEYRGDTEAF	TRBV30	TRBJ1-1	.
SARQGGTDTQY	TRBV29-1	TRBJ2-3	many
ASRSGQGVDEQY	TRBV9	TRBJ2-7	.